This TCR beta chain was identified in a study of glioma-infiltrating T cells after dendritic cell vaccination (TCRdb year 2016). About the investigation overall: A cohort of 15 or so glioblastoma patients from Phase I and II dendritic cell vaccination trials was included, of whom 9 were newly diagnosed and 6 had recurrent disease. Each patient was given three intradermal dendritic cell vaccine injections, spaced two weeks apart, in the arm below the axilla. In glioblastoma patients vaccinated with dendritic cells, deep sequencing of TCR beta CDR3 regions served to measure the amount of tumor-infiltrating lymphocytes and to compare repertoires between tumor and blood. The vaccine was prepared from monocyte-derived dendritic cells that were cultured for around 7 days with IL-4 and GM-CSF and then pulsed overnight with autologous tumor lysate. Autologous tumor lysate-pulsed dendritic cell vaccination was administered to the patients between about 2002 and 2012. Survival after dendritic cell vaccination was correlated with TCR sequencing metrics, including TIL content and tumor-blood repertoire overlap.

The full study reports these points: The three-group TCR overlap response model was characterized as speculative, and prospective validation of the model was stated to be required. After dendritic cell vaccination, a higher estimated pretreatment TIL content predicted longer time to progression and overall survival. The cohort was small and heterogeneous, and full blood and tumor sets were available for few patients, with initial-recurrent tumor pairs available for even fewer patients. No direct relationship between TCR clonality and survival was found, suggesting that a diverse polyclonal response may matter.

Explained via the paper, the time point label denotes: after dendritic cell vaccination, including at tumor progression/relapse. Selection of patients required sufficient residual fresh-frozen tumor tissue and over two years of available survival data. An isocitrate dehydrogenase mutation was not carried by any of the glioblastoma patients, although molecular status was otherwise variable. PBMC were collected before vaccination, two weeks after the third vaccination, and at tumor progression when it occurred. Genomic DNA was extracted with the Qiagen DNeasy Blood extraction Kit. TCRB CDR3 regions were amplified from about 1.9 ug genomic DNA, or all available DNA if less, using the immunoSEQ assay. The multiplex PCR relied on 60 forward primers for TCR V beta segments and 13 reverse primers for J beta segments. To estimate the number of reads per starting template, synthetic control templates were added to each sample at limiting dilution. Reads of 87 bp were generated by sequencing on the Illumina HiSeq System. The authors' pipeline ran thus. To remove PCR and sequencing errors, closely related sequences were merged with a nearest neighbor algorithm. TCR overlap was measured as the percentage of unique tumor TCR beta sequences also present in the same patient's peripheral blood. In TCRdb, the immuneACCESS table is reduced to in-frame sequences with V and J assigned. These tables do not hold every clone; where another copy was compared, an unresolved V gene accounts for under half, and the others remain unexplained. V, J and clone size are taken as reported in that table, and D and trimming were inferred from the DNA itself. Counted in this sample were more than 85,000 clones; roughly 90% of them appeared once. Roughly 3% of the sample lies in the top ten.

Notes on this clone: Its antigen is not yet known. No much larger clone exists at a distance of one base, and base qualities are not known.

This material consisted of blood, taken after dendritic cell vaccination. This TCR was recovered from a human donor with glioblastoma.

The CDR3 protein: CASSQIGREHEQYF. The DNA is as follows: TGTGCCAGCAGCCAAATTGGCAGGGAACACGAGCAGTACTTC. The chain employs TRBV14 and TRBJ2-7; the D gene is possibly TRBD1, with 5 bases matching. Spanning cysteine to phenylalanine, the CDR3 consists of 14 amino acids. The read is trimmed to its CDR3 DNA, 42 bases read in frame from base 1. V drops 2 bases and J drops 5 bases, leaving 13 bases in between. Based on the germline V gene, the CDR1 and CDR2 sequences are SGHDN and FVKESK.